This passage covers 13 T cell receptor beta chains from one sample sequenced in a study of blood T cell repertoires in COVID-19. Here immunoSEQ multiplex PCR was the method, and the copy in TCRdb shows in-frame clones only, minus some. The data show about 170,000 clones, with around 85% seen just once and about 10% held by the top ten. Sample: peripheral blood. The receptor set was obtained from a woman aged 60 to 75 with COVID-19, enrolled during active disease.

This CDR3 is CASSRGTASYEQYF. The CDR3 bases are TGTGCCAGCAGTCGCGGGACAGCGTCCTACGAGCAGTACTTC. J is TRBJ2-7 and V is TRBV6-5, with D maybe TRBD1 (7 bases). The germline gives CDR1 MNHEY, CDR2 SVGAGI. The CDR3 sequence is 14 residues long. V shed 5 bases and J shed 1 base, with 12 bases lying between them.

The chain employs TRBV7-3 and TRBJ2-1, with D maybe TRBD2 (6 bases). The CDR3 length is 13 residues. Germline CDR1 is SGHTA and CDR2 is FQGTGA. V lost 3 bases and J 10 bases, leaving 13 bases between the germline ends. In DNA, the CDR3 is TGTGCCAGCAGCTTTGGAGGAGCGGGCGAGCAGTTCTTC. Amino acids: CASSFGGAGEQFF. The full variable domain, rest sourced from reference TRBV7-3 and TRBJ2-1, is GAGVSQTPSNKVTEKGKYVELRCDPISGHTALYWYRQSLGQGPEFLIYFQGTGAADDSGLPNDRFFAVRPEGSVSTLKIQRTERGDSAVYLCASSFGGAGEQFFGPGTRLTVL.

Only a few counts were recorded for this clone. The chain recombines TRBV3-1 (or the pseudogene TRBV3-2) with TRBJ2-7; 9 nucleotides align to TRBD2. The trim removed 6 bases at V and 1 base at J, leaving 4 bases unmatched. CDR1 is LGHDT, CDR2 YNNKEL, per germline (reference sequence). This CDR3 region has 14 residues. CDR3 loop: CASSRTSASYEQYF. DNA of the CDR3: TGTGCCAGCAGTCGGACTAGCGCGTCCTACGAGCAGTACTTC.

The DNA of the CDR3 is TGTGCCAGTGCACCAGGTGAAAAACTGTTTTTT. The encoded protein is CASAPGEKLFF. This sequence joins TRBV19 and TRBJ1-4; D remains ambiguous. The CDR3 is 11 residues long. Germline values: CDR1 LNHDA, CDR2 SQIVND (reference sequence). V shed 8 bases and J shed 7 bases, with 8 bases lying between them.

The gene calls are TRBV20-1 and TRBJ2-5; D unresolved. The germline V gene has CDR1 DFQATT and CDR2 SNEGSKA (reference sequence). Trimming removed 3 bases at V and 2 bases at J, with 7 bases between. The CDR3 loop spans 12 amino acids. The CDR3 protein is CSASSGQETQYF. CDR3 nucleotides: TGCAGTGCTAGTTCGGGTCAAGAGACCCAGTACTTC.

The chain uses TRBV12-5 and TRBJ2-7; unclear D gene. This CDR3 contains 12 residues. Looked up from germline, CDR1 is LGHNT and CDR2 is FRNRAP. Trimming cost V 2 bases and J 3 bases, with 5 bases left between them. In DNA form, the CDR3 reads TGTGCTAGTGGTTTGTCTAGCTACGAGCAGTACTTC. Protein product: CASGLSSYEQYF.

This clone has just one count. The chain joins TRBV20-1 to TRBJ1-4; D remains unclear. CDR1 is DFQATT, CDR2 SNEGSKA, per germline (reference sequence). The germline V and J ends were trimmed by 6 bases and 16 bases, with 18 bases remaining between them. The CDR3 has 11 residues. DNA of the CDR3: TGCAGTGCCAAGTCGGACCCCGGGGAGTTTTTT. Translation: CSAKSDPGEFF.

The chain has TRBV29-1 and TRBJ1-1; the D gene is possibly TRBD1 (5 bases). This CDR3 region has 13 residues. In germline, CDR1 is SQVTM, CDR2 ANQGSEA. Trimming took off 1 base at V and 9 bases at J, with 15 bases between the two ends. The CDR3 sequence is CSVEAVTGGKAFF. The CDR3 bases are TGCAGCGTTGAAGCGGTGACCGGGGGGAAAGCTTTCTTT.

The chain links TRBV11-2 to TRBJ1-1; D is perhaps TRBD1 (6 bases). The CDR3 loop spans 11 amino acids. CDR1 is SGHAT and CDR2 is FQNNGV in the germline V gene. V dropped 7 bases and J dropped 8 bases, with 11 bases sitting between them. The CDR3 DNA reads TGTGCCAGCACCCTAACAGGGGAAGCTTTCTTT. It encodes CASTLTGEAFF.

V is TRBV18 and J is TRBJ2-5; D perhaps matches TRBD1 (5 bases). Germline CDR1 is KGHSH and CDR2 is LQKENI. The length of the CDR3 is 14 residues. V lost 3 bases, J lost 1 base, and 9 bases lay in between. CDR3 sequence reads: CASSPTALQETQYF. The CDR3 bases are TGTGCCAGCTCACCGACAGCCCTCCAAGAGACCCAGTACTTC.

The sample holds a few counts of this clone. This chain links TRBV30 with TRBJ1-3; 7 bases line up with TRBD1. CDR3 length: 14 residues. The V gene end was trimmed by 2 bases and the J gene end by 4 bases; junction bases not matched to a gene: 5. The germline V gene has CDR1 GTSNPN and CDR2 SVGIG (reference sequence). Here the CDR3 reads CAWSQTGVGNTIYF. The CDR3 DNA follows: TGTGCCTGGAGTCAAACAGGGGTCGGAAACACCATATATTTT.

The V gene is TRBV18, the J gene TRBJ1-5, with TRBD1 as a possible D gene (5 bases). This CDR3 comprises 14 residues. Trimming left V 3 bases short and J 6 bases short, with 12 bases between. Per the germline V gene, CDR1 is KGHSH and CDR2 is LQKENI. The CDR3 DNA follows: TGTGCCAGCTCACCGTCAGGGTTAATTCAGCCCCAGCATTTT. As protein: CASSPSGLIQPQHF.

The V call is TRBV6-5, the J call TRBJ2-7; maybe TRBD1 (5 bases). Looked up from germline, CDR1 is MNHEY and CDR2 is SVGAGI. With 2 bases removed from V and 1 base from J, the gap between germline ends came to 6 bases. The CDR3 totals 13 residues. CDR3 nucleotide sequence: TGTGCCAGCAGTTACCGACAGTCCTACGAGCAGTACTTC. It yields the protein CASSYRQSYEQYF.